This T cell receptor beta chain was documented in a study of T cell responses to AZD1222 COVID-19 vaccine (dated by TCRdb to the early 2020s). Some background on the complete study: AZD1222 recipients given second doses at about 4 weeks or at about 12 weeks were pooled, since spike-specific TCR depth and breadth were not found to differ between the two schedules. A total of approximately 230 trial participants underwent TCR sequencing, of whom some 210 received two doses of AZD1222 and roughly 25 received two doses of the MenACWY control vaccine. Enrollment into the trials was organized by age into subgroups of 18-55, 56-69 and 70-plus years, and those subgroups contained roughly 150, 30 and 60 TCR-sequenced participants, respectively. Study-level results and caveats: Epitopes outside the regions mutated in the B.1.351 and B.1.1.7 variants were reportedly recognized by nearly half of the unique spike-specific TCRs. In the small 56-69-year group, the increase in depth fell short of significance, most likely because of low power. No day 14 peak-response samples were available, so repertoires were characterized only after the peak T cell response. Participants were mostly white British and included more females than males, and it was suggested by the authors that clonal diversity may have been underestimated. Spike-specific TCR breadth and depth rose significantly after two AZD1222 doses compared with day 0 and with MenACWY recipients. Conclusions about previously exposed vaccinees were limited because only five to seven AZD1222 recipients were SARS-CoV-2 seropositive at baseline. The whole spike protein was spanned by vaccine-associated CD4 TCRs, and dominant responses were seen in regions 160-218 and 743-854.

V is reduced by 6 bases and J by 2 bases, leaving a spacing of 4 bases between them. From cysteine to phenylalanine, the CDR3 is 10 amino acids long. Only the CDR3 portion is preserved as DNA: 30 bases, with reading frame beginning at the first base. From a lookup of the germline V gene (reference sequence), CDR1 and CDR2 are DFQATT and SNEGSKA. The time point label for this specimen denotes: baseline before first vaccination. The vaccinee samples were drawn from two UK trials, COV001 and COV002, one of which was a single-blind randomized controlled phase 2/3 trial testing AZD1222 (ChAdOx1 nCoV-19) in healthy adults. Trial participant PBMC samples were collected at day 0 and day 28 after the second dose for TCRbeta chain sequencing. The CDR3 regions of human TCRbeta chains were subjected to immunosequencing. On the authors' methods: TCRs in the repertoires were matched against a reference library of SARS-CoV-2-specific TCRs that had been generated with the MIRA antigen-specificity platform. Breadth was defined as the fraction of unique TCRs that were SARS-CoV-2-associated. Depth was defined as the fraction of total T cells that were SARS-CoV-2-associated. Using the MIRA data, every spike-specific TCR was mapped to the spike region that the TCR reacted to and assigned to either a CD4 or a CD8 class. Log10-transformed breadth and depth values were compared by one-way ANOVA with Sidak's multiple comparisons tests. Not all clones reach the TCRdb copy of this immuneACCESS table, which keeps in-frame sequences only. Checked studies attribute under half of the gap to unresolved V genes and leave the rest unexplained. That table is the source of V, J and clone size, and D and trimming were worked out from the DNA. The sample table shows some 140,000 clones, and over 90% are seen once. The top ten constitute 5% to 7% of the sample.

Comment on this clone: What this receptor recognizes is not known. The record has no base qualities; no much larger clone is one base away.

The clonotype originates from an adult in good health. The chain uses TRBV20-1 and TRBJ1-2, with no confidently assigned D gene. The specimen comprised peripheral blood, sampled on day 0 of AZD1222 vaccination. The nucleotide sequence reads TGCAGTGCCAAGAACTATGGCTACACCTTC. The resulting protein is CSAKNYGYTF.